The 3 T cell receptor beta chains given below trace back to one sample, sequenced in a study of T cell changes during pregnancy in multiple sclerosis. The repertoire was sequenced with immunoSEQ multiplex PCR; TCRdb's copy has only in-frame clones and lacks some. The data contain 36,000 or so clones, around nine tenths of them singletons. This material consisted of CD8+ T cells from peripheral blood mononuclear cells, taken in the third trimester of pregnancy. These receptors originate from a female donor with multiple sclerosis, enrolled in a pregnancy study.

This clone was counted at least ten times. Other DNA variants within this sample encode the same CDR3. The chain employs TRBV29-1 and TRBJ2-7, with D perhaps TRBD2 (6 bases). Trimming removed 6 bases from V and 3 bases from J, with 12 bases in between. Germline CDR1 SQVTM, CDR2 ANQGSEA. This CDR3 region has 12 residues. The CDR3 nucleotides are TGCAGCGTCGAGTTGCGGGACTACGAGCAGTACTTC. Translation: CSVELRDYEQYF.

The chain joins TRBV4-3 to TRBJ2-5; 7 bases are a match to TRBD1. This CDR3 is built from 13 residues. V trimming: 4 bases; J trimming: 5 bases; junction bases outside the gene matches: 4. The germline V gene encodes CDR1 LGHNA and CDR2 YSLEER. CDR3 coding DNA: TGCGCCAGCAGCCCGAGACAGGGCGAGACCCAGTACTTC. Its translation: CASSPRQGETQYF.

This chain connects TRBV5-4 to TRBJ2-7, with 7 bases identical to TRBD1. Germline lookup yields CDR1 SGHNT and CDR2 YYREEE (reference sequence). The CDR3 length is 15 residues. V lost 2 bases, J lost 3 bases, and 8 bases stayed unmatched. The CDR3 bases are TGTGCCAGCAGCTTCCTGGGACAGAGTAACTACGAGCAGTACTTC. Encoded protein: CASSFLGQSNYEQYF.